This TCR beta chain was sequenced during a study of T cells in Graves' hyperthyroidism and ophthalmopathy. Study as a whole: Initial diagnosis, before any treatment, was when peripheral blood was collected.

This clonotype was found many times. Its specificity is not known. The CDR3 sequence is 12 residues long. The V gene lost 2 bases and the J gene lost 5 bases, with 6 bases spanning the gap. Germline loops: CDR1 LGHDT, CDR2 YNNKEL (reference sequence). The investigators amplified TCR beta CDR3 regions from RNA transcripts. HTBI primers drove first-round RT-PCR of the TCR CDR3. TCRdb re-called the multiplex PCR reads with MiXCR, one entry per CDR3 protein. The table records around 360,000 distinct CDR3 sequences, about 16% of them present only once. Study-wide results and limits: Most thyroid clonotypes expanded above 0.001 were also detected in blood.

The TCR originated in a woman aged 55-69 years with Graves' ophthalmopathy. The sample consisted of blood. This chain joins TRBV3-1 and TRBJ2-5; D is unresolved. CDR3 sequence: CASSQFWETQYF. DNA of the CDR3: TGTGCCAGCAGCCAATTTTGGGAGACCCAGTACTTC.